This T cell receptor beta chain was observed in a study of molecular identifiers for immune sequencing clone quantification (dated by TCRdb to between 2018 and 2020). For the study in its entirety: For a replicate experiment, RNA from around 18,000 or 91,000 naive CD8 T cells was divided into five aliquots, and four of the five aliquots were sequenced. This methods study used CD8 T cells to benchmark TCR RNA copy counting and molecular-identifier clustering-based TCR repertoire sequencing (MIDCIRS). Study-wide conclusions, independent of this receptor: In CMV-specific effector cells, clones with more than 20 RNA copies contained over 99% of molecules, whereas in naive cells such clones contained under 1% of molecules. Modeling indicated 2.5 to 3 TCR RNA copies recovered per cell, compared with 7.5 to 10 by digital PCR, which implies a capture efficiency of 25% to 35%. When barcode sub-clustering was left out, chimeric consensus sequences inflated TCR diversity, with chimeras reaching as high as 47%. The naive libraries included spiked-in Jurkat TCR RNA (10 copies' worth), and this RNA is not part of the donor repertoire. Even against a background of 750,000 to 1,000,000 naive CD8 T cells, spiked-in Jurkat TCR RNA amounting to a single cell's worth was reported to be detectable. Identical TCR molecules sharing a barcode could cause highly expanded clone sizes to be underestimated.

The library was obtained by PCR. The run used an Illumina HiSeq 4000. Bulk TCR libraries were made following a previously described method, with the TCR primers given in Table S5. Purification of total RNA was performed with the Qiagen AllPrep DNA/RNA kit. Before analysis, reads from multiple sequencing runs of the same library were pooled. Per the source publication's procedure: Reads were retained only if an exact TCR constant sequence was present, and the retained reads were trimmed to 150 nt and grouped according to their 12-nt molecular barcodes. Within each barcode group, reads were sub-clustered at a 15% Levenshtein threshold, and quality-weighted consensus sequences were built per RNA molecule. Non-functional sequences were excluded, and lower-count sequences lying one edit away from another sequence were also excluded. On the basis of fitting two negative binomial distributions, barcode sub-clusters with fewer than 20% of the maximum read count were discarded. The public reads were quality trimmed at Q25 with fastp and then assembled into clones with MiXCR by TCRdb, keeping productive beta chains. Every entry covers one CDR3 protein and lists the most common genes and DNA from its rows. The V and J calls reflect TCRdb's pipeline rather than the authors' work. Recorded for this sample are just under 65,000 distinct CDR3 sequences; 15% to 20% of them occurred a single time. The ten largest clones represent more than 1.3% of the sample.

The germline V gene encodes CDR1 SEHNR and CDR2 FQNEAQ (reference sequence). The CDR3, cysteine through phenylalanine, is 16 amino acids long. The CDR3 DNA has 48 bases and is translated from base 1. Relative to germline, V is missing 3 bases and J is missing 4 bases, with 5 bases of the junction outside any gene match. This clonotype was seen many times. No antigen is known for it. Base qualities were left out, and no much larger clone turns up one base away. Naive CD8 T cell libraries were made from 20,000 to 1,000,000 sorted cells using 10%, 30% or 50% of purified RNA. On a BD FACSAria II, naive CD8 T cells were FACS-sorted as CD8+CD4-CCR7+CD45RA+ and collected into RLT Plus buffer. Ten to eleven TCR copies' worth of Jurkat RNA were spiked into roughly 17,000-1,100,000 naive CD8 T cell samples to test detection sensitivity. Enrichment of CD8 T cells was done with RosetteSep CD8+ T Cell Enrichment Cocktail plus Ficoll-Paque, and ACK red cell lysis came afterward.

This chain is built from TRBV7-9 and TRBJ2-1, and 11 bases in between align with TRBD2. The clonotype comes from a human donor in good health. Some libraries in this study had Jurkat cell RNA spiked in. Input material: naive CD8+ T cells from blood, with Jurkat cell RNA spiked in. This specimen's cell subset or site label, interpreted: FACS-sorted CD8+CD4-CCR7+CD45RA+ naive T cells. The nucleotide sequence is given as TGTGCCAGCAGCTTTCCGGGACTAGCGGATTACAATGAGCAGTTCTTC. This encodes CASSFPGLADYNEQFF.